These 28 T cell receptor beta chains were all obtained from the same sample, sequenced in a study of cytomegalovirus exposure and HLA in healthy donors. A multiplex PCR was run with 60 Vbeta primers and 13 Jbeta primers. Assay: immunoSEQ multiplex PCR; the TCRdb copy retains only in-frame clones and omits some. The repertoire holds 150,000 or so clones, with just under 85% as singletons. Sequencing input: PBMCs. The receptors originated from a woman in her forties in good health and CMV-seronegative.

This clone has a handful of counts. This chain links TRBV9 with TRBJ1-1; D ambiguous. V lost 4 bases and J lost 6, with 16 bases in between. Germline CDR1 SGDLS, CDR2 YYNGEE. This CDR3 is built from 14 residues. CDR3 in amino acids: CASSPGLPGAEAFF. The CDR3 DNA reads TGTGCCAGCAGCCCCGGCCTCCCAGGCGCTGAAGCTTTCTTT.

The chain carries TRBV5-1 and TRBJ1-2; perhaps TRBD1 as D (6 bases). Germline-derived CDR1 and CDR2 are SGHRS and YFSETQ. The ends were cut back, 4 bases at V and 3 bases at J, with 13 bases in the middle. The CDR3 has 14 amino acids. CDR3 sequence reads: CASSDGQPYYGYTF. The DNA for the CDR3 is TGCGCCAGCAGCGATGGACAGCCTTACTATGGCTACACCTTC.

This chain uses TRBV15 with TRBJ2-1; 8 bases map to TRBD2. Germline CDR1 reads LNHNV; CDR2 reads YYDKDF (reference sequence). This CDR3 region has 14 residues. J lost 6 bases, V lost 6 bases, and 7 bases had no gene match. The CDR3 is CATRTGTRGNEQFF. In DNA, the CDR3 is TGTGCCACCAGGACCGGGACTAGGGGCAATGAGCAGTTCTTC.

The genes are TRBV9 and TRBJ1-2; 9 positions match TRBD1. The CDR3 covers 14 residues. From germline, CDR1 is SGDLS and CDR2 YYNGEE. With V trimmed by 3 bases and J by 5 bases, 5 bases remained unmatched. The CDR3 nucleotides read TGTGCCAGCAGCGAGGGGGGACAGGGTTATGGCTACACCTTC. This encodes CASSEGGQGYGYTF.

This clone showed up just a few times. V and J are TRBV4-1 and TRBJ2-7, with D perhaps matching TRBD1 (5 bases). The V end was cut by 9 bases, the J end by 1 base, with 13 bases between. Germline V gene sequence: CDR1 MGHRA, CDR2 YSYEKL. The CDR3 length is 13 residues. The CDR3 reads CASRKGDSYEQYF. DNA of the CDR3: TGCGCCAGTCGAAAAGGGGATTCCTACGAGCAGTACTTC.

V is TRBV28 and J is TRBJ1-4; TRBD1 matches at 10 bases. Germline V gene lookup returns CDR1 MDHEN and CDR2 SYDVKM. This CDR3 contains 16 residues. Unmatched junction bases numbered 2, after V lost 4 bases and J lost 0 bases. CDR3 sequence reads: CASSWTGGATNEKLFF. The DNA of the CDR3 is TGTGCCAGCAGTTGGACAGGGGGAGCAACTAATGAAAAACTGTTTTTT. The variable domain in full, completed from reference TRBV28 and TRBJ1-4, reads DVKVTQSSRYLVKRTGEKVFLECVQDMDHENMFWYRQDPGLGLRLIYFSYDVKMKEKGDIPEGYSVSREKKERFSLILESASTNQTSMYLCASSWTGGATNEKLFFGSGTQLSVL.

The CDR3 sequence: CASSLYPNTEAFF. The DNA for the CDR3 is TGTGCCAGCAGTCTCTACCCGAACACTGAAGCTTTCTTT. The chain uses TRBV6-5 and TRBJ1-1; D remains ambiguous. Trimming cost V 5 bases and J 1 base, with 8 bases left between them. The CDR3 runs to 13 residues. Per germline, CDR1 MNHEY and CDR2 SVGAGI.

In nucleotides, the CDR3 is TGCAGCGCCGTCAACCCGGGACAGCCTCATGAGCAGACCGGGGAGCTGTTTTTT. It is translated as CSAVNPGQPHEQTGELFF. The J gene is TRBJ2-2, the V gene TRBV29-1; TRBD1 matches 7 bases. From germline, CDR1 is SQVTM and CDR2 ANQGSEA. J gave up 5 bases and V 7 bases, and 22 bases lay outside the gene matches. The CDR3 extends over 18 amino acids.

This rearrangement joins TRBV4-1 to TRBJ2-1; TRBD2 matches 7 bases. With 7 bases clipped from V and 0 bases from J, the junction kept 6 bases outside the gene matches. Germline CDR1 and CDR2: MGHRA and YSYEKL. This CDR3 is built from 15 residues. CDR3 residues: CASTRRGSSYNEQFF. The DNA of the CDR3 is TGCGCCAGCACCAGGCGGGGGAGCTCCTACAATGAGCAGTTCTTC.

The chain joins TRBV28 to TRBJ2-2, with 10 bases matching TRBD2. Germline CDR1 MDHEN, CDR2 SYDVKM. This CDR3 is 15 amino acids long. With V trimmed by 6 bases and J by 7 bases, 8 bases remained unmatched. CDR3 region: CASSRPGLANGELFF. In nucleotides, the CDR3 is TGTGCCAGCAGCCGCCCGGGACTAGCGAACGGGGAGCTGTTTTTT.

This clone was detected a few times. Other DNA sequences in this sample translate to the same CDR3. The chain is built from TRBV15 and TRBJ2-1, with a tentative D call TRBD2 (5 bases). The germline V gene encodes CDR1 LNHNV and CDR2 YYDKDF (reference sequence). Trimming removed 1 base at V and 1 base at J, with 11 bases between. The CDR3 contains 16 residues. CDR3 in amino acids: CATSRASGSSYNEQFF. The CDR3 bases are TGTGCCACCAGCAGAGCGTCGGGATCTTCCTACAATGAGCAGTTCTTC.

This chain joins TRBV7-3 and TRBJ1-1; D uncertain. The CDR3 is made up of 13 amino acids. V was clipped by 2 bases and J by 2 bases, with 6 bases between them. Per the germline V gene, CDR1 is SGHTA and CDR2 is FQGTGA. Here the CDR3 DNA reads TGTGCCAGCAGCTTACTAGAAAACACTGAAGCTTTCTTT. It encodes CASSLLENTEAFF.

The rearrangement links TRBV4-3 to TRBJ2-1, with a tentative D call TRBD2 (6 bases). This CDR3 is 16 amino acids long. Per the germline V gene, CDR1 is LGHNA and CDR2 is YSLEER. V lost 6 bases, J lost 6 bases, and 21 bases lay in between. The CDR3 DNA is TGCGCCAGCAGTCCAAGTATCGGACCCGGGAGCAATGAGCAGTTCTTC. Amino acid sequence: CASSPSIGPGSNEQFF.

This chain links TRBV25-1 with TRBJ2-3, with D possibly TRBD1 on 6 matching bases. This CDR3 spans 14 amino acids. Germline V CDR1 and CDR2: MGHDK, SYGVNS. Trimming shortened V by 6 bases and J by 5 bases, and 15 bases separated the two germline ends. As DNA, the CDR3 is TGTGCCAGCAGGAAACAGGGATCGGGAGATACGCAGTATTTT. It yields the protein CASRKQGSGDTQYF.

The gene calls are TRBV10-2 and TRBJ2-2; D perhaps matches TRBD2 (5 bases). The CDR3 is 19 residues long. Germline CDR1 is WSHSY and CDR2 is SAAADI. Between the trimmed V and J ends, which lost 2 bases and 4 bases, there was a span of 23 bases. The CDR3 protein is CASSEPRGVGARGTGELFF. CDR3 bases: TGCGCCAGCAGTGAGCCCCGGGGTGTGGGAGCCAGAGGCACCGGGGAGCTGTTTTTT.

The V gene is TRBV28, the J gene TRBJ1-2; tentatively, D is TRBD1 (5 bases). The CDR3 is 15 amino acids. Germline V CDR1 and CDR2: MDHEN, SYDVKM. Trimming left V 2 bases short and J 3 bases short, with 13 bases between. CDR3 DNA sequence: TGTGCCAGCAGTTTAGGAGGGGCGGTCGACTATGGCTACACCTTC. Residues: CASSLGGAVDYGYTF.

The chain joins TRBV30 to TRBJ2-1; D gene uncertain. The germline gives CDR1 GTSNPN, CDR2 SVGIG (reference sequence). V was trimmed by 4 bases and J by 5 bases, leaving 12 bases between them. CDR3 length: 13 amino acids. CDR3 in amino acids: CAWTPTRHNEQFF. The CDR3 nucleotides read TGTGCCTGGACCCCAACTCGTCACAATGAGCAGTTCTTC.

The chain combines TRBV9 with TRBJ1-5; D not certain. The CDR3 is made up of 13 amino acids. The V end lost 4 bases, the J end lost 7 bases, and 12 bases lay between the germline ends. Per the germline V gene, CDR1 is SGDLS and CDR2 is YYNGEE. CDR3 in amino acids: CASSPRFGQPQHF. In nucleotides, the CDR3 is TGTGCCAGCAGCCCGAGGTTCGGGCAGCCCCAGCATTTT.

V gene TRBV6-1 combines with J gene TRBJ1-1; a possible D gene is TRBD1 (6 bases). The CDR3 length is 14 residues. V gave up 6 bases and J gave up 1 base, with 12 bases separating them. Germline assignment: CDR1 MNHNS and CDR2 SASEGT. This CDR3 reads CASSLGARNTEAFF. In DNA, the CDR3 is TGTGCCAGCAGCCTGGGGGCACGGAACACTGAAGCTTTCTTT.

Notes on this clone: One end of the junction is discordant with germline, which a read error may explain. This CDR3 reads CASSYRDRQQSF. The CDR3 DNA reads TGTGCCAGCAGCTACCGGGACAGGCAACAGAGTTTT. The chain combines TRBV7-2 with TRBJ2-3; 8 bases are a match to TRBD1. The CDR3 length is 12 residues. Germline lookup yields CDR1 SGHTA and CDR2 FQGNSA.

The chain is built from TRBV4-2 and TRBJ1-4, with TRBD1 identical over 10 bases. J was trimmed by 7 bases and V by 0 bases; bases with no gene match: 5. Looked up from germline, CDR1 is LGHNA and CDR2 is YNFKEQ. This CDR3 has 16 amino acids. The CDR3 DNA reads TGTGCCAGCAGCCAAGAACCGGGACAGGGGTTTGAAAAACTGTTTTTT. This sequence encodes CASSQEPGQGFEKLFF.

The rearrangement uses TRBV28 and TRBJ2-7, with 9 bases aligning to TRBD2. This CDR3 region has 15 residues. Germline V gives CDR1 MDHEN, CDR2 SYDVKM. The J segment lost 5 bases and the V segment lost 3 bases, leaving 8 bases of the junction unmatched. DNA for the CDR3: TGTGCCAGCAGTTTTATAGCGGGAGAGGGGGACGAGCAGTACTTC. Translated, it gives CASSFIAGEGDEQYF.

The chain links TRBV23-1 to TRBJ2-5; D is perhaps TRBD1 (6 bases). TRBV23-1 is an ORF for which the function is uncertain. V dropped 8 bases and J dropped 2 bases, with 30 bases sitting between them. The CDR3 spans 19 residues. The CDR3 coding sequence is TGCGCCAGCGCCACTTCTCCGGGACACCCTCCCGCCGAACAAGAGACCCAGTACTTC. This encodes CASATSPGHPPAEQETQYF.

The chain joins TRBV27 to TRBJ2-1, with 7 bases lining up with TRBD1. Germline trimming cut 8 bases from V and 4 bases from J; bases unmatched to any gene: 8. The CDR3 length is 14 residues. From germline, CDR1 is MNHEY and CDR2 SMNVEV (reference sequence). The CDR3 DNA reads TGTGCCAGCGCTCCGGGACAGAAGTACAATGAGCAGTTCTTC. It codes for CASAPGQKYNEQFF.

The chain combines TRBV6-6 with TRBJ1-5; TRBD1 might be the D (5 bases). V was trimmed by 0 bases and J by 6 bases, leaving 15 bases between them. The CDR3 sequence is 16 residues long. The V gene's germline CDR1 is MNHNY and CDR2 SVGAGI (reference sequence). The CDR3 reads CASSYSMGGYGQPQHF. For the CDR3, the DNA is TGTGCCAGCAGTTACTCGATGGGGGGATATGGTCAGCCCCAGCATTTT.

The rearrangement links TRBV28 to TRBJ1-1, with D perhaps TRBD1 (5 bases). Trimming shortened V by 5 bases and J by 2 bases, and 21 bases separated the two germline ends. The CDR3 consists of 17 residues. Germline-derived CDR1 and CDR2 are MDHEN and SYDVKM. The CDR3 loop reads CASSLQRGSFFNTEAFF. As DNA, the CDR3 is TGTGCCAGCAGTCTCCAAAGGGGATCCTTTTTTAACACTGAAGCTTTCTTT.

The CDR3 coding sequence is TGTGCCAGCAGCTTACAGACTTCCAAAAACATTCAGTACTTC. Residues: CASSLQTSKNIQYF. The V call is TRBV7-2, the J call TRBJ2-4, with D unclear. The CDR3 is 14 amino acids. Trimming cost V 2 bases and J 2 bases, with 7 bases left between them. Germline V gene data show CDR1 as SGHTA and CDR2 as FQGNSA.

The rearrangement joins TRBV7-9 to TRBJ2-5, with 7 nucleotides matching TRBD1. J was trimmed by 5 bases and V by 4 bases; bases with no gene match: 10. The germline gives CDR1 SEHNR, CDR2 FQNEAQ (reference sequence). The CDR3 runs to 15 residues. The chain's CDR3 is CASSWRRQGQETQYF. In nucleotides, the CDR3 is TGTGCCAGCAGCTGGAGACGACAGGGTCAGGAGACCCAGTACTTC.